This TCR beta chain was profiled in a study of cytomegalovirus exposure and HLA in healthy donors. Study-wide results and caveats: For most TCR beta V segments, an earlier analysis put the productive rate at about 87% or about 30% of the time. Clonal expansion was found to be greater in HLA-associated TCR beta chains than in equally common others in a later analysis. Researchers counted around 160 TCR beta chains as cytomegalovirus-associated. The classifier reportedly diagnosed cytomegalovirus status with high sensitivity and specificity.

The PCR used 60 Vbeta and 13 Jbeta primers. The assay was immunoSEQ multiplex PCR, and TCRdb's table has in-frame clones only and misses some. The table shows more than 150,000 clones, with 83% occurring only once. This clone was counted only a few times. Its antigen is unknown. The clonotype was recovered from a man aged 45-65 years in good health and CMV-seronegative. Sample: PBMCs.

This CDR3 reads CASSQERTQTYNEQFF. As DNA, the CDR3 is TGCGCCAGCAGCCAAGAGAGGACACAAACCTACAATGAGCAGTTCTTC. The chain joins TRBV4-3 to TRBJ2-1, with a possible D match to TRBD1 (5 bases). Trimming pared 0 bases from V and 2 bases from J, leaving 11 bases between. Per germline, CDR1 LGHNA and CDR2 YSLEER. The CDR3 contains 16 residues.